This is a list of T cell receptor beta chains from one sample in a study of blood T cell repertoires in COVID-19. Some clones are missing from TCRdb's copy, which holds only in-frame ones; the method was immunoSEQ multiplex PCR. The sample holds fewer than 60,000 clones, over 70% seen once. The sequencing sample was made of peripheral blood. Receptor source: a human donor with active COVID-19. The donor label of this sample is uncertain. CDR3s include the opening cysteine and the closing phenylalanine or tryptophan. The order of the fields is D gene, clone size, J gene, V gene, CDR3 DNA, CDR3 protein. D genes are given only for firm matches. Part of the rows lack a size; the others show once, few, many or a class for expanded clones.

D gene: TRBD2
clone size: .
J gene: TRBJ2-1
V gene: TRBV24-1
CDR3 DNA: TGTGCCACCAGTGAGGCCCTAGCGGGAGTGAATGAGCAGTTCTTC
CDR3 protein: CATSEALAGVNEQFF

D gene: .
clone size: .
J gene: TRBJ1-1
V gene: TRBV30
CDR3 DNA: TGTGCCTGGGCGGTACAGATGAACACTGAAGCTTTCTTT
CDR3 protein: CAWAVQMNTEAFF

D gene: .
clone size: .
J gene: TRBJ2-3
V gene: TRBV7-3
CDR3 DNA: TGTGCCAGCAGCTCCCGACCCCAGGGGCGCACAGATACGCAGTATTTT
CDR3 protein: CASSSRPQGRTDTQYF

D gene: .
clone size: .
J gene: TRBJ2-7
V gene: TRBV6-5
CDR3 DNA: TGTGCCAGCATTGCAGACACCACCCGGGAGCAGTACTTC
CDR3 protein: CASIADTTREQYF

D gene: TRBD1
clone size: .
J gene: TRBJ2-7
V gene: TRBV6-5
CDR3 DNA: TGTGCCAGCAGCCAATATGTGACAGGGCACACCGAGCAGTACTTC
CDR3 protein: CASSQYVTGHTEQYF

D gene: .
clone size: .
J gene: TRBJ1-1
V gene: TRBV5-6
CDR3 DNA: TGTGCCAGCAGCTCAGTGAAAACTGAAGCTTTCTTT
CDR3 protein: CASSSVKTEAFF

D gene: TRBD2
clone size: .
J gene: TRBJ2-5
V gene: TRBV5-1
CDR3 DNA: TGCGCCAGCAGCACACTAGCGCGGGAGACCCAGTACTTC
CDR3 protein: CASSTLARETQYF

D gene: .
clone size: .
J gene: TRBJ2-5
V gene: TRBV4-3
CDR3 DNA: TGCGCCAGCAGCCAAGAGCCCTCAGGGTTCGAGACCCAGTACTTC
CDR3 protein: CASSQEPSGFETQYF

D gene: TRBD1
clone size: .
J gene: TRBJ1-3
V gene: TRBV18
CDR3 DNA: TGTGCCAGCTCACCACCGAGACAGGGGAGTTCTGGAAACACCATATATTTT
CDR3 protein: CASSPPRQGSSGNTIYF

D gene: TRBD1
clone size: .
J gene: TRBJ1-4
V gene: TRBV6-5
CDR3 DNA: TGTGCCAGCAATAGGGGGCGCAGGGAAAAACTGTTTTTT
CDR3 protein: CASNRGRREKLFF

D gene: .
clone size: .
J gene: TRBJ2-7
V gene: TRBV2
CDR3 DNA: TGTGCCAGCAGTGAACTAGAGCTAGACGAGCAGTACTTC
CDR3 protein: CASSELELDEQYF

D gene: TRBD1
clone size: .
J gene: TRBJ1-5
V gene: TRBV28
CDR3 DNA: TGTGCCAGCAGTTTGGGCGACAGGGGAGGTCAGCCCCAGCATTTT
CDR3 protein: CASSLGDRGGQPQHF

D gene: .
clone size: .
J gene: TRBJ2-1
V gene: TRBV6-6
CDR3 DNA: TGTGCCAGCAGTTCCCCCCTTTTCCATGAGCAGTTCTTC
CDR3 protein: CASSSPLFHEQFF

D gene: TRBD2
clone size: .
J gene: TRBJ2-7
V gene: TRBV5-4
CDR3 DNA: TGTGCCAGCGGACTAGCGGGGACCTACGAGCAGTACTTC
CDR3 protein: CASGLAGTYEQYF

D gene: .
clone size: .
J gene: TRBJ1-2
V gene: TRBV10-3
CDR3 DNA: TGTGCCATCAGTGAGTCGCGACAAAGTCCTGGCTACACCTTC
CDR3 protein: CAISESRQSPGYTF

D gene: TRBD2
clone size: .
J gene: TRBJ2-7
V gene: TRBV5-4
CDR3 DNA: TGTGCCAGCAGCTCAGGACTAGCCTACGAGCAGTACTTC
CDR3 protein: CASSSGLAYEQYF

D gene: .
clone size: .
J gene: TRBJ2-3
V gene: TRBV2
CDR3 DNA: TGTGCCTCTCAGCAGGGCGCAGGGGGCACAGATACGCAGTATTTT
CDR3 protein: CASQQGAGGTDTQYF

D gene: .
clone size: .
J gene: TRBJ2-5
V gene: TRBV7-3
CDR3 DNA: TGTGCCAGCAGCTTACGTCCCCAAGAGACCCAGTACTTC
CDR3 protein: CASSLRPQETQYF

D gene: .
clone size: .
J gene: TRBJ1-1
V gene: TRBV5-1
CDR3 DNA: TGCGCCAGCAGCTGGAACAGGGTTGTCGACACTGAAGCTTTCTTT
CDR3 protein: CASSWNRVVDTEAFF

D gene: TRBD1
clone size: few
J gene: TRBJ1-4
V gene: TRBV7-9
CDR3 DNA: TGTGCCAGCAGCTTAGGGGACAGGGGGCAGAGTGAAAAACTGTTTTTT
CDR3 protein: CASSLGDRGQSEKLFF

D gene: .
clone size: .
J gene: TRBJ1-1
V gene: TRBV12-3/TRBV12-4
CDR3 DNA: TGTGCCAGCAGTTTCTCAGGGGCGGCGGAAGCTTTCTTT
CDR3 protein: CASSFSGAAEAFF

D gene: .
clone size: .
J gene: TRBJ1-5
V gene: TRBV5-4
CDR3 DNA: TGTGCCAGCAGCTTGGGGCCGCGGGACAATCAGCCCCAGCATTTT
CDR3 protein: CASSLGPRDNQPQHF

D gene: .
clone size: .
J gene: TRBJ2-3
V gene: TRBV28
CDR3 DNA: TGTGCCAGCAGTCCCCCTGGCCTCACAGATACGCAGTATTTT
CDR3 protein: CASSPPGLTDTQYF

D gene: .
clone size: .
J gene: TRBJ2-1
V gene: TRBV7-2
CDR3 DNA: TGTGCCAGCAGCTTGTGGGCTAGCGACAATGAGCAGTTCTTC
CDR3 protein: CASSLWASDNEQFF

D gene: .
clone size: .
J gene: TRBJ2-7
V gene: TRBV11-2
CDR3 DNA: TGTGCCAGCAGCTTAGGGACAGAGCAGTACTTC
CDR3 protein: CASSLGTEQYF

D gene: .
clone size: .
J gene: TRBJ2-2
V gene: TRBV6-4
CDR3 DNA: TGTGCCAGCAGTGACTCCGTCACCGGGGAGCTGTTTTTT
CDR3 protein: CASSDSVTGELFF

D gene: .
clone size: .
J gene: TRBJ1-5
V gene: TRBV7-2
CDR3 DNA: TGTGCCAGCAGCCGCCTTGCGCGCAATCAGCCCCAGCATTTT
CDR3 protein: CASSRLARNQPQHF

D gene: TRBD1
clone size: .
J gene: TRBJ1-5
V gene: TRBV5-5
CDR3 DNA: TGTGCCAGCAGCCATACAGGGGATAATCAGCCCCAGCATTTT
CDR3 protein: CASSHTGDNQPQHF

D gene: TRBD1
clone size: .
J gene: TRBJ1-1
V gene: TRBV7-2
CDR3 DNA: TGTGCCAGCAGCTTAAGCGGCGCAGGGGGTGAAGCTTTCTTT
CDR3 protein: CASSLSGAGGEAFF

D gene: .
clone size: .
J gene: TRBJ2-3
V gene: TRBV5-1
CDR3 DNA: TGCGCCAGCAGCTTGGGTAGTTCCGGCACAGATACGCAGTATTTT
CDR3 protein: CASSLGSSGTDTQYF

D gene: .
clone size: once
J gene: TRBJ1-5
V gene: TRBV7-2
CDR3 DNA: TGTGCCAGCAGCTTCAGTTGGGGCAAGGGCAATCAGCCCCAGCATTTT
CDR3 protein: CASSFSWGKGNQPQHF

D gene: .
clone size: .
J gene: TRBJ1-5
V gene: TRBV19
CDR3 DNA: TGTGCCAGTAGTACTGGGAGTGGCAGAACCAATCAGCCCCAGCATTTT
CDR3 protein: CASSTGSGRTNQPQHF

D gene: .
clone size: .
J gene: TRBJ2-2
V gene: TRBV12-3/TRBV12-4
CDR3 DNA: TGTGCCAGCAGTTTACTGAACACCGGGGAGCTGTTTTTT
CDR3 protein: CASSLLNTGELFF

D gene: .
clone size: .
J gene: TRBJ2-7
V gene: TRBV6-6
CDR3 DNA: TGTGCCAGCAGTTACTCGAACGGAGCGAATTACGAGCAGTACTTC
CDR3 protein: CASSYSNGANYEQYF

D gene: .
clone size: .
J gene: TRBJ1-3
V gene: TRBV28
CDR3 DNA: TGTGCCAGCCAAGGCCAGGGATCTGGAAACACCATATATTTT
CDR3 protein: CASQGQGSGNTIYF

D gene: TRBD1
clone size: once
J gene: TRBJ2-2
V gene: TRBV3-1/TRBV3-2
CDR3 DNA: TGTGCCAGCAGCCAACCTCCCGACAGGGCGCCGTGGAGCGGGGAGCTGTTTTTT
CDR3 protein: CASSQPPDRAPWSGELFF

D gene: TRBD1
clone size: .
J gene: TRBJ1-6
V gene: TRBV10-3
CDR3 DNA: TGTGCCATCAGTGAGTCTGACAGGGGTGTGAAAACCCTCCACTTT
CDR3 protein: CAISESDRGVKTLHF

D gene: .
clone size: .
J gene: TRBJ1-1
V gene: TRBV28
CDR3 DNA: TGTGCCAGCAGTTTAGTAGCCCGGGAGAACACTGAAGCTTTCTTT
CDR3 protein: CASSLVARENTEAFF

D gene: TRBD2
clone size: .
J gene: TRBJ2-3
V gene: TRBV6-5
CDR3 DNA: TGTGCCAACTCAGCTGGCGGGAGTACAGATACGCAGTATTTT
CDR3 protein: CANSAGGSTDTQYF

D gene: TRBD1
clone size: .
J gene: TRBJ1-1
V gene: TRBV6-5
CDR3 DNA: TGTGCCAGCAACCACAGGGGGGAGGTCACTGAAGCTTTCTTT
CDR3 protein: CASNHRGEVTEAFF

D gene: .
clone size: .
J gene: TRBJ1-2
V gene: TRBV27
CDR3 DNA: TGTGCCAGCAGTTCCCGGACACACTATGGCTACACCTTC
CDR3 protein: CASSSRTHYGYTF

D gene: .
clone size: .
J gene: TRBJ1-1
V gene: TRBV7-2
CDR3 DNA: TGTGCCAGCAGCTTATTTGGCCCCCAGGGTGAAGCTTTCTTT
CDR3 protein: CASSLFGPQGEAFF

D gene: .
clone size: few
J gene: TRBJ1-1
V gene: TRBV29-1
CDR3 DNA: TGCAGCGTTGGGACAGCTCGAGGTGAAGCTTTCTTT
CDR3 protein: CSVGTARGEAFF

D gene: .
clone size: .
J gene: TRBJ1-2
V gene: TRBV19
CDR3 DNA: TGTGCCAGTACGTCCAGTGGGGCCCTGAACTATGGCTACACCTTC
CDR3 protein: CASTSSGALNYGYTF

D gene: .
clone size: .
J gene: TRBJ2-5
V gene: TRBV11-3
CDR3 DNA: TGTGCCAGCAGTCCAGGTCCCCAAGAGACCCAGTACTTC
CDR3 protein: CASSPGPQETQYF

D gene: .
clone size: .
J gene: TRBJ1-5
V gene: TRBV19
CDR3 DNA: TGTGCCAGTAGTATAGATTTCAGGAAAAATAGCAATCAGCCCCAGCATTTT
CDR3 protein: CASSIDFRKNSNQPQHF

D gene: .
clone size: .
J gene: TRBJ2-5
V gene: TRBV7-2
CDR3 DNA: TGTGCCAGCAGCTTAGCGGGAGCCGGGGAGACCCAGTACTTC
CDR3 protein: CASSLAGAGETQYF

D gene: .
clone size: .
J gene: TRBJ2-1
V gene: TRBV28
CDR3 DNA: TGTGCCAGCACCTTAGGGGGGGCCTATGAGCAGTTCTTC
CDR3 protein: CASTLGGAYEQFF

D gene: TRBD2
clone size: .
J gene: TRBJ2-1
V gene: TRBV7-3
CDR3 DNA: TGTGCCAGCAGCTTAGCGGGGGGCCGGTATGAGCAGTTCTTC
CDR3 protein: CASSLAGGRYEQFF